These 9 T cell receptor beta chains originate from one sample sequenced in a study of OX40 agonist ivuxolimab in advanced cancers. Assay used: immunoSEQ multiplex PCR; TCRdb lists only in-frame clones, some missing. The table records about 73,000 clones, 85% to 90% of them present only once. This sample comprised CD4+ or CD8+ T cells sorted from blood, obtained in a trial of the OX40 agonist ivuxolimab. All receptors derive from an adult with an advanced solid tumor such as melanoma, head and neck, liver or kidney cancer.

J is TRBJ2-1 and V is TRBV6-1, with TRBD2 matching 8 bases. Germline V gene sequence: CDR1 MNHNS, CDR2 SASEGT. Germline trimming cut 3 bases from V and 9 bases from J; bases unmatched to any gene: 10. The CDR3 extends over 15 amino acids. The CDR3 DNA reads as TGTGCCAGCAGTGACTTTAGCGGGACCTGGGGTGAGCAGTTCTTC. Amino acid sequence: CASSDFSGTWGEQFF.

V gene TRBV28 combines with J gene TRBJ1-1; a possible D gene is TRBD1 (6 bases). This CDR3 has 15 amino acids. The ends were cut back, 1 base at V and 4 bases at J, with 13 bases in the middle. Germline lookup yields CDR1 MDHEN and CDR2 SYDVKM. DNA of the CDR3: TGTGCCAGCAGTTTATCGTCCTTGGGGGCCACTGAAGCTTTCTTT. It specifies CASSLSSLGATEAFF.

The V and J genes are TRBV7-9 and TRBJ2-7; perhaps TRBD1 as D (7 bases). Trimming shortened V by 3 bases and J by 3 bases, and 21 bases separated the two germline ends. This CDR3 contains 17 residues. CDR1 SEHNR and CDR2 FQNEAQ come from the germline V gene (reference sequence). CDR3 in DNA: TGTGCCAGCAGCTTGGGGACTGCAGGGGGGCGCAACTACGAGCAGTACTTC. This gives the protein CASSLGTAGGRNYEQYF.

CDR3 sequence: CASSPAANSYEQYF. As DNA, the CDR3 is TGTGCCAGCAGCCCCGCTGCCAATTCCTACGAGCAGTACTTC. The chain employs TRBV7-6 and TRBJ2-7; D uncertain. The CDR3 length is 14 residues. Trimming took off 5 bases at V and 1 base at J, with 12 bases between the two ends. From germline, CDR1 is SGHVS and CDR2 FNYEAQ.

The CDR3 coding sequence is TGTGCCAGCAGCGCCGCAGGGGTGGTCATTCAGTACTTC. Translating gives CASSAAGVVIQYF. The chain couples TRBV5-6 to TRBJ2-4; maybe TRBD1 (6 bases). V was clipped by 4 bases and J by 9 bases, with 14 bases between them. CDR1 is SGHDT and CDR2 is YYEEEE in the germline V gene. The CDR3 is made up of 13 amino acids. The complete variable domain, with remaining parts taken from reference TRBV5-6 and TRBJ2-4, reads DAGVTQSPTHLIKTRGQQVTLRCSPKSGHDTVSWYQQALGQGPQFIFQYYEEEERQRGNFPDRFSGHQFPNYSSELNVNALLLGDSALYLCASSAAGVVIQYFGAGTRLSVL.

This sequence joins TRBV27 and TRBJ2-5; TRBD2 matches at 12 bases. V gave up 3 bases and J gave up 5 bases; unmatched junction bases: 4. The CDR3 is 15 residues long. Germline V CDR1 and CDR2: MNHEY, SMNVEV (reference sequence). The CDR3 coding sequence is TGTGCCAGCAGTTTTGCCACTAGCGGGAGGGAGACCCAGTACTTC. Its protein product is CASSFATSGRETQYF.

This clone has just one count. The gene calls are TRBV4-1 and TRBJ1-5; D possibly corresponds to TRBD1 (6 bases). There are 16 residues in the CDR3. Trimming removed 0 bases from V and 4 bases from J, with 13 bases in between. Germline CDR1 MGHRA, CDR2 YSYEKL. The CDR3 DNA follows: TGCGCCAGCAGCCAAGAGGCGGGGGCGATAAATCAGCCCCAGCATTTT. Amino acids: CASSQEAGAINQPQHF.

The J gene is TRBJ1-1, the V gene TRBV5-1; maybe TRBD1 (6 bases). CDR1 SGHRS and CDR2 YFSETQ come from the germline V gene. CDR3 length: 14 residues. V shed 0 bases and J shed 6 bases, with 12 bases lying between them. CDR3 in amino acids: CASSLVGGPAEAFF. The CDR3 DNA follows: TGCGCCAGCAGCTTGGTCGGGGGGCCGGCTGAAGCTTTCTTT. Filled out from reference TRBV5-1 and TRBJ1-1, the complete variable domain reads KAGVTQTPRYLIKTRGQQVTLSCSPISGHRSVSWYQQTPGQGLQFLFEYFSETQRNKGNFPGRFSGRQFSNSRSEMNVSTLELGDSALYLCASSLVGGPAEAFFGQGTRLTVV.

The chain employs TRBV29-1 and TRBJ1-2; no firm D call. V was cut by 0 bases and J by 4 bases, with 9 bases left in between. The CDR3 runs 13 residues. Per germline, CDR1 SQVTM and CDR2 ANQGSEA. CDR3 in amino acids: CSVEDGSFYGYTF. CDR3 in DNA: TGCAGCGTTGAAGACGGCAGTTTCTATGGCTACACCTTC.